This T cell receptor beta chain emerged from a study of graft-versus-host responses after intestinal transplantation. The overall study: Tacrolimus plus steroids were given to all recipients for 3 to 4 years, preceded by anti-thymocyte globulin induction. The study's findings and limits: Subjects displaying graft-donor T cell macrochimerism possessed elevated graft-versus-host to host-versus-graft clonal ratios inside allografts. GvH clones appeared in recipient marrow, some first in ileum or blood.

This CDR3 region has 14 residues. In germline, CDR1 is MNHEY, CDR2 SMNVEV (reference sequence). Deletions cut 5 bases from V and 5 bases from J, with 15 bases between. Note on this clone: Its target is not known.

Assay used: immunoSEQ multiplex PCR; TCRdb lists only in-frame clones, some missing. The table has approximately 39,000 clones, roughly 94% seen once. This sequence was found in a human donor who was the organ donor for an intestinal transplant. The input for sequencing was unstimulated CD4+ T cells sorted from spleen or lymph node cells, taken before transplant. The J gene is TRBJ2-5, the V gene TRBV27; possibly TRBD1 for D (6 bases). The CDR3 loop reads CASSQTQGWETQYF. The CDR3 DNA is TGTGCCAGCAGTCAGACACAGGGCTGGGAGACCCAGTACTTC.